These 14 T cell receptor beta chains were sequenced from one sample in a study of sequential checkpoint blockade in melanoma (dated by TCRdb to between 2019 and 2020). Explained via the paper, the treatment or condition label denotes: randomized to nivolumab then ipilimumab (arm A) or the reverse (arm B). Libraries came from the immunoSEQ multiplex PCR assay. TCRdb retrieved this table from immuneACCESS and kept in-frame rearrangements only. Not all clones are present; in checked studies, unresolved V genes account for under half, and no reason is known for the remainder. Present in this sample are roughly 12,000 clones, approximately 70% of which were seen just once. The leading ten clones occupy 15% to 20% of the sample. Sequencing was performed on CD8+ T cells sorted from blood (inferred from file names), taken from a patient given nivolumab and ipilimumab in sequence. The receptor source for this set is a human donor with melanoma.

The rearrangement uses TRBV18 and TRBJ2-7, with 8 bases identical to TRBD1. After removal of 0 bases from V and 3 bases from J, the junction contained 4 bases not matched to a gene. The V gene's germline CDR1 is KGHSH and CDR2 LQKENI. The length of the CDR3 is 15 residues. DNA of the CDR3: TGTGCCAGCTCACCACCGACAGGGGAAGGCTACGAGCAGTACTTC. Translated, it gives CASSPPTGEGYEQYF. Full variable domain (remainder filled in from reference TRBV18 and TRBJ2-7): NAGVMQNPRHLVRRRGQEARLRCSPMKGHSHVYWYRQLPEEGLKFMVYLQKENIIDESGMPKERFSAEFPKEGPSILRIQQVVRGDSAAYFCASSPPTGEGYEQYFGPGTRLTVT.

The rearrangement uses TRBV27 and TRBJ1-2; 7 bases fit TRBD1. Per the germline V gene, CDR1 is MNHEY and CDR2 is SMNVEV (reference sequence). V shed 4 bases and J 4 bases; nucleotides not matched to a gene: 12. CDR3 size: 16 residues. The DNA of the CDR3 is TGTGCCAGCAGTTCAGGGACAGAACTCCAATTCTATGGCTACACCTTC. Residues: CASSSGTELQFYGYTF.

The rearrangement links TRBV7-9 to TRBJ1-2, with D perhaps TRBD1 (5 bases). The V gene's germline CDR1 is SEHNR and CDR2 FQNEAQ (reference sequence). The CDR3 totals 16 residues. V lost 2 bases, J lost 3 bases, and 16 bases lay in between. The CDR3 DNA reads as TGTGCCAGCAGCTTATTGGACATCGACTTGGACTATGGCTACACCTTC. Translated: CASSLLDIDLDYGYTF.

V usage is TRBV14 and J usage is TRBJ2-2, with 10 bases fitting TRBD2. Trimming at V came to 1 base and at J to 9 bases, leaving 5 bases not matched to a gene. Germline CDR1 is SGHDN and CDR2 is FVKESK. The CDR3 is made up of 15 amino acids. The CDR3 nucleotides read TGTGCCAGCAGCCAAGGATCTAGCGGGAGCCGGGAGCTGTTTTTT. Protein sequence: CASSQGSSGSRELFF.

The chain links TRBV19 to TRBJ2-6, with D tentatively TRBD1 (5 bases). With 3 bases removed from V and 0 bases from J, the gap between germline ends came to 18 bases. The CDR3 has 19 residues. The germline CDR1 and CDR2 sequences are LNHDA and SQIVND (reference sequence). CDR3 coding DNA: TGTGCCAGTAGTATTCCATGGGCAGGGATTACCTCTGGGGCCAACGTCCTGACTTTC. Protein sequence: CASSIPWAGITSGANVLTF.

The rearrangement joins TRBV19 to TRBJ2-7, with 11 bases aligning to TRBD2. J was trimmed by 5 bases and V by 5 bases; bases with no gene match: 5. The CDR3 is 14 residues long. The germline V gene encodes CDR1 LNHDA and CDR2 SQIVND (reference sequence). The CDR3 region has the DNA TGTGCCAGTAGTTGGGCTAGCGGGAGGAACGAGCAGTACTTC. This encodes CASSWASGRNEQYF.

The chain has TRBV9 and TRBJ1-1; 7 nucleotides match TRBD1. V lost 4 bases to trimming and J lost 3 bases; unmatched junction nucleotides: 12. Per germline, CDR1 SGDLS and CDR2 YYNGEE. This CDR3 comprises 16 residues. The CDR3 DNA reads TGTGCCAGCAGCAATCCCGTGGCAGGGGGTGACACTGAAGCTTTCTTT. Protein product: CASSNPVAGGDTEAFF.

This sequence joins TRBV4-1 and TRBJ1-2; perhaps TRBD1 as D (6 bases). The germline V and J ends were trimmed by 1 base and 3 bases, with 12 bases remaining between them. Looked up from germline, CDR1 is MGHRA and CDR2 is YSYEKL. This CDR3 is built from 15 residues. The CDR3: CASSQALQGHYGYTF. In DNA, the CDR3 is TGCGCCAGCAGCCAAGCTCTACAGGGTCACTATGGCTACACCTTC.

This clone was observed once. V and J are TRBV12-5 and TRBJ2-1; no clear D. Trimming pared 4 bases from V and 6 bases from J, leaving 13 bases between. Germline lookup yields CDR1 LGHNT and CDR2 FRNRAP. The CDR3 loop spans 14 amino acids. The CDR3 loop is CASGSPVQSNEQFF. CDR3 bases: TGTGCTAGTGGTTCCCCCGTTCAGTCCAATGAGCAGTTCTTC.

V and J are TRBV19 and TRBJ2-7; maybe TRBD1 (5 bases). The V end was cut by 5 bases, the J end by 4 bases, with 9 bases between. The CDR3 runs 12 residues. Germline values: CDR1 LNHDA, CDR2 SQIVND (reference sequence). The CDR3 here is CASSQAGYEQYF. CDR3 in DNA: TGTGCCAGTAGTCAAGCAGGGTACGAGCAGTACTTC.

V gene TRBV15 combines with J gene TRBJ2-7; 9 positions match TRBD1. The length of the CDR3 is 14 residues. The germline CDR1 and CDR2 sequences are LNHNV and YYDKDF (reference sequence). V trimming: 1 base; J trimming: 3 bases; junction bases outside the gene matches: 1. This chain's CDR3 is CATSRGDRDYEQYF. DNA of the CDR3: TGTGCCACCAGCAGAGGGGACAGGGACTACGAGCAGTACTTC.

The chain is built from TRBV6-5 and TRBJ1-1, with D possibly TRBD1 on 5 matching bases. Germline V lookup: CDR1 MNHEY, CDR2 SVGAGI. CDR3 length equals 15 residues. V was pared by 6 bases and J by 1 base, with 15 bases between. The CDR3 DNA is TGTGCCAGCAGCAATTTGCAGGGTGGGAACACTGAAGCTTTCTTT. Protein sequence: CASSNLQGGNTEAFF.

The rearrangement uses TRBV18 and TRBJ1-2, with TRBD1 identical over 9 bases. The J segment lost 7 bases and the V segment lost 2 bases, leaving 8 bases of the junction unmatched. The CDR3 runs 15 residues. Germline V CDR1 and CDR2: KGHSH, LQKENI. This CDR3 reads CASSPEGQGVPGYTF. In DNA form, the CDR3 reads TGTGCCAGCTCACCAGAGGGACAGGGTGTTCCTGGCTACACCTTC.

This rearrangement joins TRBV6-5 to TRBJ1-1; 10 bases are shared with TRBD1. The germline V gene has CDR1 MNHEY and CDR2 SVGAGI. CDR3 length equals 15 residues. V trimming: 2 bases; J trimming: 3 bases; junction bases outside the gene matches: 3. CDR3 loop: CASSYATGGHTEAFF. CDR3 DNA: TGTGCCAGCAGTTACGCGACAGGGGGCCACACTGAAGCTTTCTTT.